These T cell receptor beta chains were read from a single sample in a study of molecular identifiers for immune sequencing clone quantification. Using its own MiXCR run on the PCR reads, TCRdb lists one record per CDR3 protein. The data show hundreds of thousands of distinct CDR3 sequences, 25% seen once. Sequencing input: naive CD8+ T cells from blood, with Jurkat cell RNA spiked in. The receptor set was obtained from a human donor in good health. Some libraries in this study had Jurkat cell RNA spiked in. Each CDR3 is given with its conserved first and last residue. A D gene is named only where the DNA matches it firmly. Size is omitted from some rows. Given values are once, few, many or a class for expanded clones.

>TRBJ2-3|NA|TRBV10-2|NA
CASSESASDYTDTQYF
TGCGCCAGCAGTGAGTCGGCTAGCGACTACACAGATACGCAGTATTTT
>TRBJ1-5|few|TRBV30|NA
CAWSIPGDPPQHF
TGTGCCTGGAGTATCCCGGGGGATCCGCCCCAGCATTTT
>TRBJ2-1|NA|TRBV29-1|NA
CSVDRDFNEQFF
TGCAGCGTTGACCGGGACTTTAATGAGCAGTTCTTC
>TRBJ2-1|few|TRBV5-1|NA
CASSLEGMRGNEQFF
TGCGCCAGCAGCTTGGAGGGCATGCGGGGCAATGAGCAGTTCTTC
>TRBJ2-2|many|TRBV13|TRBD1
CASSSRDREWTGELFF
TGTGCCAGCAGCTCGAGGGACAGGGAGTGGACCGGGGAGCTGTTTTTT
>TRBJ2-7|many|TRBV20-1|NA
CSQGRSHEQYF
TGCAGCCAAGGACGGAGTCACGAGCAGTACTTC
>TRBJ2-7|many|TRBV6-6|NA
CASSYIDTVYEQYF
TGTGCCAGCAGTTACATCGACACGGTCTACGAGCAGTACTTC
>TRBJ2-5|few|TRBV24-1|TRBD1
CATSDLTGGLGETQYF
TGTGCCACCAGTGATTTGACAGGGGGCCTGGGAGAGACCCAGTACTTC
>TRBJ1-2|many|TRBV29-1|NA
CSVESPDSYGYTF
TGCAGCGTTGAATCCCCGGACAGCTATGGCTACACCTTC
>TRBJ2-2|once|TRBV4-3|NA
CASSQVGSGELSF
TGCGCCAGCAGCCAAGTAGGGTCCGGGGAGCTGTCTTTT
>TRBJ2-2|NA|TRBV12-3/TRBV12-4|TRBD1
CASLLLRDRGFSGELCF
TGTGCCAGCCTCCTCCTCCGGGACAGGGGGTTCAGCGGGGAGCTGTGTTTT
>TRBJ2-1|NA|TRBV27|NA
CASSLSSGRSSYNEQFF
TGTGCCAGCAGTTTATCTTCTGGCCGCAGCTCCTACAATGAGCAGTTCTTC
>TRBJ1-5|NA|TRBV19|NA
CASSTGAGSNQPQHF
TGTGCCAGTAGTACGGGGGCAGGTAGCAATCAGCCCCAGCATTTT
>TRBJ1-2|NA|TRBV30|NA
CAWSPENYGYTF
TGTGCCTGGAGTCCAGAGAACTATGGCTACACCTTC
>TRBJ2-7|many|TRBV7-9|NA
CASSSDEQYF
TGTGCCAGCAGCTCGGACGAGCAGTACTTC
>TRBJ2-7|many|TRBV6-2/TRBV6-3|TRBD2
CASSYLTSGSHEQYF
TGTGCCAGCAGTTACTTGACTAGCGGGAGTCACGAGCAGTACTTC
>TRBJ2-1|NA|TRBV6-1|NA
CASSEGRVGDNEQFF
TGTGCCAGCAGTGAAGGGCGGGTGGGGGACAATGAGCAGTTCTTC
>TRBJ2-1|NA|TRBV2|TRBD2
CASSEVGTSEYSYNEQFF
TGTGCCAGCAGTGAAGTAGGGACTAGCGAGTACTCCTACAATGAGCAGTTCTTC
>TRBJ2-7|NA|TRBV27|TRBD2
CASSLISSGGGTYEQYF
TGTGCCAGCAGTTTAATCTCTAGCGGGGGAGGGACCTACGAGCAGTACTTC
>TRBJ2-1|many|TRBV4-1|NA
CASSQAGTEQFF
TGCGCCAGCAGCCAAGCCGGAACTGAGCAGTTCTTC
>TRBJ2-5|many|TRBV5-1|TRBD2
CASSLVGGGPQETQYF
TGCGCCAGCAGCTTGGTCGGCGGGGGACCTCAAGAGACCCAGTACTTC
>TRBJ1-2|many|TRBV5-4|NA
CASSLGRPQGYTF
TGTGCCAGCAGCTTGGGAAGGCCACAGGGCTACACCTTC
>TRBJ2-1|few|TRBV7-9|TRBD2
CASSLEPGLAIPYNEQFF
TGTGCCAGCAGCTTAGAACCGGGACTAGCTATTCCCTACAATGAGCAGTTCTTC
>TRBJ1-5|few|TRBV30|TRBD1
CAWSVGGPNQPQHF
TGTGCCTGGAGTGTAGGGGGCCCCAATCAGCCCCAGCATTTT
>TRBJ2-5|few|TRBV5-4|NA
CASSSASSVETQYF
TGTGCCAGCAGCTCGGCTAGTTCCGTAGAGACCCAGTACTTC
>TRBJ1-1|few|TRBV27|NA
CASSFREGTEALF
TGTGCCAGCAGTTTTCGTGAGGGGACTGAAGCTCTCTTT
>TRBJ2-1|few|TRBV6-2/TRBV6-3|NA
CASSFPTTYNEQFF
TGTGCCAGCAGCTTCCCGACCACCTACAATGAGCAGTTCTTC
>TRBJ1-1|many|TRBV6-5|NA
CASIGPLSEAFF
TGTGCCAGCATTGGGCCGTTGTCTGAAGCTTTCTTT
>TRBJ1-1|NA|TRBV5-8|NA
CASSLRMSVGLNTEAFF
TGTGCCAGCAGCTTGAGGATGTCGGTGGGCCTGAACACTGAAGCTTTCTTT
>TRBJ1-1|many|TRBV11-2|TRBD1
CASSYRQGINTEAFF
TGTGCCAGCAGCTACCGACAGGGTATAAACACTGAAGCTTTCTTT
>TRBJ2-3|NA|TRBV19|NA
CASSMANTDTQYF
TGTGCCAGTAGTATGGCCAACACAGATACGCAGTATTTT
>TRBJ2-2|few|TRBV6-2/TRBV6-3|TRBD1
CASSYATGVKGELFF
TGTGCCAGCAGTTACGCGACAGGGGTAAAGGGGGAGCTGTTTTTT
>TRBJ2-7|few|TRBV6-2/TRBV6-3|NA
CASSTGRGYLYEQYF
TGTGCCAGCAGTACGGGACGGGGTTACCTCTACGAGCAGTACTTC
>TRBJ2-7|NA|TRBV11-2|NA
CASSLGDGSYKQYF
TGTGCCAGCAGCTTAGGAGACGGCTCCTACAAGCAGTACTTC
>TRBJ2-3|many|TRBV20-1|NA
CSAREWPDTQYF
TGCAGTGCTAGAGAGTGGCCAGATACGCAGTATTTT
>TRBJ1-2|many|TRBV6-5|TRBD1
CASSYLNRPVAQGVGYGYTF
TGTGCCAGCAGTTACCTTAACCGTCCCGTCGCACAGGGGGTCGGCTATGGCTACACCTTC
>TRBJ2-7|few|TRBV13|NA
CASSSRGRGDEQYF
TGTGCCAGCAGCTCCAGGGGAAGGGGGGACGAGCAGTACTTC
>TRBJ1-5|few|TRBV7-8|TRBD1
CASSSPYTGGDDQPQHF
TGTGCCAGCAGCTCCCCGTATACAGGGGGTGACGATCAGCCCCAGCATTTT
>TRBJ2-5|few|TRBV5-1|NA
CASSGGTASSETQYF
TGCGCCAGCAGCGGCGGGACAGCCTCCTCGGAGACCCAGTACTTC
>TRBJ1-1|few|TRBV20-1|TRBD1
CSARDLLGGDRMNTEAFF
TGCAGTGCTAGAGATCTCTTAGGGGGGGACAGGATGAACACTGAAGCTTTCTTT